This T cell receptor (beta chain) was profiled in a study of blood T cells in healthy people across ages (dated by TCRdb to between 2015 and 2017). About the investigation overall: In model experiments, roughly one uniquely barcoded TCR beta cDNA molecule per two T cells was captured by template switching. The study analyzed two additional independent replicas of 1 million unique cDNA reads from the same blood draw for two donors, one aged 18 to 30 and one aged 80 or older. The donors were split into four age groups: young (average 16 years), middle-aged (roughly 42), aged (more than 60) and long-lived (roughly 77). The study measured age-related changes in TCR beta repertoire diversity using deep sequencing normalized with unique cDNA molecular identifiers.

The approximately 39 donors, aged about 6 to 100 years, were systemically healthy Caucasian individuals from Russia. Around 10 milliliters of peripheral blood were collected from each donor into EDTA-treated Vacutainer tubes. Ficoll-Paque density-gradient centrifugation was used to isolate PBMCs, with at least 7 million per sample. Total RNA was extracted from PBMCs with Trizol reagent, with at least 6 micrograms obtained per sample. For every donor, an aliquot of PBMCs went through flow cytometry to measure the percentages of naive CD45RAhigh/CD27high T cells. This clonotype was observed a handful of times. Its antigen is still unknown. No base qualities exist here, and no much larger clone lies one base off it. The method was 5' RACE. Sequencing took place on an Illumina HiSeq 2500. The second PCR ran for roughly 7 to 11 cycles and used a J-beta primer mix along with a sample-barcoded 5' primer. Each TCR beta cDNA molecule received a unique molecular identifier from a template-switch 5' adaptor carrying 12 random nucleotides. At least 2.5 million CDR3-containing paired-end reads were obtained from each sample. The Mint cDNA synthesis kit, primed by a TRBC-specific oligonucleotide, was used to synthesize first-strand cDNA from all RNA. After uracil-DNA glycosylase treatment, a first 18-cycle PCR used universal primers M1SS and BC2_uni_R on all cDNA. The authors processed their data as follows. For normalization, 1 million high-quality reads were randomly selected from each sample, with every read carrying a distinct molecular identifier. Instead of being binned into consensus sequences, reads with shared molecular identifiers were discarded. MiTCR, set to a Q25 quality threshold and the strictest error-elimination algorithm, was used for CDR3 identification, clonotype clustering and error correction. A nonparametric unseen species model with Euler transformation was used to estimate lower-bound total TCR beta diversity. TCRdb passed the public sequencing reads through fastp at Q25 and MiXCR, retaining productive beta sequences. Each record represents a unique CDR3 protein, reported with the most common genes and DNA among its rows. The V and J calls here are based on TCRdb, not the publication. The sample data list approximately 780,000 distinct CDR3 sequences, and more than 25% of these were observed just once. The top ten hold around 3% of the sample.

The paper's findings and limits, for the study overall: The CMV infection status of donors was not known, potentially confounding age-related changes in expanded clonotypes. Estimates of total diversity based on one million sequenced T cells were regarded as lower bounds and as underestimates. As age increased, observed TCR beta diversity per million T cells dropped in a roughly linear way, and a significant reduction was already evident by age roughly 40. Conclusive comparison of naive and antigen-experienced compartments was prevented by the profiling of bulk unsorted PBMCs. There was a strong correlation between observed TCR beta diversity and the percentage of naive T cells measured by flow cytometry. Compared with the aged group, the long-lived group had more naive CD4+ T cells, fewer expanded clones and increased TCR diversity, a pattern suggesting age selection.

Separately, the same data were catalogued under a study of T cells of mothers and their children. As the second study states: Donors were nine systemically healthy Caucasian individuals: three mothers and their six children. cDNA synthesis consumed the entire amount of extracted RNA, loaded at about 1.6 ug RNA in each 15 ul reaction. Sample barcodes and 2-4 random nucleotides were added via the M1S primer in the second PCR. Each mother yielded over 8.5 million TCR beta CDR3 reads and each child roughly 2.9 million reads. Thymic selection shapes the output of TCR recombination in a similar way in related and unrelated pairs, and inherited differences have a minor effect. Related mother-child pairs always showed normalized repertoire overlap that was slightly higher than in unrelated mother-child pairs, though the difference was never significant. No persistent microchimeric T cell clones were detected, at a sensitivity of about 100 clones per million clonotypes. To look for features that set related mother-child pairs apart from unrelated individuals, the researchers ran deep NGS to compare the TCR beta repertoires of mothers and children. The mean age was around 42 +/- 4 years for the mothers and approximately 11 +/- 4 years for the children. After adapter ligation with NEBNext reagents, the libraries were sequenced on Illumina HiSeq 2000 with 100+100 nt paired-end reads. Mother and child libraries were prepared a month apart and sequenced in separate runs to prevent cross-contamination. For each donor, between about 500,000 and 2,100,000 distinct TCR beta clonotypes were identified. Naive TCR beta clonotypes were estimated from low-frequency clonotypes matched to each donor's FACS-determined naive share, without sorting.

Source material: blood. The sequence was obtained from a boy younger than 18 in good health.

CDR3 reads: CASSLSAASSGELFF. The bases are TGCGCCAGCTCTCTTTCGGCTGCTAGTTCCGGGGAGCTGTTTTTT. The rearranged chain carries TRBV5-1 and TRBJ2-2; a confident D gene designation cannot be given. The CDR3 contains 15 residues, cysteine and phenylalanine counted. The read is trimmed to its CDR3 DNA, 45 bases read in frame from base 1. Trimming removed 7 bases from V and 6 bases from J, leaving 19 bases between the germline ends. Taken from the germline V gene, the CDR1 and CDR2 loops are SGHRS and YFSETQ.